Sequencing of this T cell receptor beta chain was carried out in a study of OX40 agonist ivuxolimab in advanced cancers. About the study: Patients in dose escalation had liver, melanoma, kidney or head and neck cancers.

TCRdb's copy holds only in-frame clones and misses some; the assay was immunoSEQ multiplex PCR. The top ten clones hold approximately 0.99% of a sample with around 150,000 clones, 85% to 95% of them seen once. The source was CD4+ or CD8+ T cells sorted from blood, collected in a trial of the OX40 agonist ivuxolimab. The clonotype was recovered from an adult with an advanced solid tumor such as melanoma, head and neck, liver or kidney cancer.

As DNA, the CDR3 is TGTGCCAGCAGTGCCGACAGCAGCTCCTACAATGAGCAGTTCTTC. The encoded protein is CASSADSSSYNEQFF. This sequence joins TRBV2 and TRBJ2-1; tentatively, D is TRBD1 (5 bases). Per germline, CDR1 SNHLY and CDR2 FYNNEI. This CDR3 contains 15 residues. Trimming took 4 bases from V and 0 from J, leaving 10 bases between them.